A single sample gave rise to the 17 T cell receptor beta chains below, sequenced in a study of T cells in Graves' hyperthyroidism and ophthalmopathy. It was RNA transcripts that yielded the amplified TCR beta CDR3 regions. The HTBI primer set was used in a first-round RT-PCR of the TCR CDR3. One entry per CDR3 protein, called by TCRdb with MiXCR from the multiplex PCR reads. The sample has approximately 640,000 distinct CDR3 sequences, roughly a sixth seen once; the top ten hold about 16%. The source material was blood. These TCRs come from a man aged 45-65 years with Graves' hyperthyroidism.

The J gene is TRBJ2-2, the V gene TRBV3-1; D call uncertain. Between the trimmed V and J ends, which lost 3 bases and 7 bases, there was a span of 3 bases. This CDR3 is built from 11 residues. Germline CDR1 LGHDT, CDR2 YNNKEL (reference sequence). The CDR3 DNA follows: TGTGCCAGCAGCCATATCGGGGAGCTGTTTTTT. Protein: CASSHIGELFF.

The sample holds many counts of this clonotype. The rearrangement joins TRBV28 to TRBJ2-7, with 8 bases that match TRBD1. V dropped 4 bases and J dropped 5; count of bases not matched to a gene: 10. Germline loops: CDR1 MDHEN, CDR2 SYDVKM. This CDR3 has 15 residues. CDR3 DNA sequence: TGTGCCAGCAGTTCCTACGGGACAGGAGAGGACGAGCAGTACTTC. It yields the protein CASSSYGTGEDEQYF.

In this sample, this clonotype turned up a few times. This chain connects TRBV20-1 to TRBJ2-7; 7 nucleotides agree with TRBD2. This CDR3 has 14 residues. Germline V gene sequence: CDR1 DFQATT, CDR2 SNEGSKA (reference sequence). Losses at the gene ends were 3 bases for V and 2 bases for J; bases not matched to a gene: 7. The CDR3 region is CSARGGLQTYEQYF. Here the CDR3 DNA reads TGCAGTGCTAGGGGGGGACTACAGACCTACGAGCAGTACTTC.

The table lists this clonotype with a few counts. V gene TRBV11-2 combines with J gene TRBJ2-3; D is undetermined. Trimming left V 2 bases short and J 0 bases short, with 12 bases between. This CDR3 is built from 16 residues. Germline CDR1 is SGHAT and CDR2 is FQNNGV. CDR3 sequence (DNA): TGTGCCAGCAGCTTAAGAGCGAGCAGGAGCACAGATACGCAGTATTTT. Protein product: CASSLRASRSTDTQYF. Using reference TRBV11-2 and TRBJ2-3 for the parts outside the CDR3, the full variable domain is EAGVAQSPRYKIIEKRQSVAFWCNPISGHATLYWYQQILGQGPKLLIQFQNNGVVDDSQLPKDRFSAERLKGVDSTLKIQPAKLEDSAVYLCASSLRASRSTDTQYFGPGTRLTVL.

In its sample, this clonotype was seen a few times. The V and J genes are TRBV20-1 and TRBJ2-1, with 8 positions matching TRBD1. V was clipped by 4 bases and J by 6 bases; unmatched bases: 2. This CDR3 spans 12 amino acids. Germline values: CDR1 DFQATT, CDR2 SNEGSKA (reference sequence). Here the CDR3 DNA reads TGCAGTGCTAACGACAGGGGCAATGAGCAGTTCTTC. Residues: CSANDRGNEQFF.

The sample holds many counts of this clonotype. This chain connects TRBV12-3 or TRBV12-4 to TRBJ2-1, with D perhaps given as TRBD1 or TRBD2 (5 bases each). The CDR3 has 17 residues. The V gene lost 7 bases and the J gene lost 0 bases, with 19 bases spanning the gap. CDR3 region: CASNVQGRGSSYNEQFF. CDR3 bases: TGTGCCAGCAACGTCCAGGGACGGGGCAGCTCCTACAATGAGCAGTTCTTC.

This clonotype was seen at least ten times. The genes are TRBV20-1 and TRBJ2-1; D remains ambiguous. Germline values: CDR1 DFQATT, CDR2 SNEGSKA (reference sequence). Trimming cost V 2 bases and J 8 bases, with 7 bases left between them. The CDR3 is made up of 11 amino acids. Written as DNA, the CDR3 is TGCAGTGCTAGAAAGTACGATGAGCAGTTCTTC. Translation gives CSARKYDEQFF.

This clonotype was seen only a few times. This sequence joins TRBV20-1 and TRBJ2-7; a possible D gene is TRBD1 (6 bases). There are 15 residues in the CDR3. CDR1 and CDR2 (germline): DFQATT, SNEGSKA (reference sequence). V was shortened by 1 base and J by 7 bases, with 20 bases between the two germline ends. CDR3 coding DNA: TGCAGTGCTAGAGGTGGGACATTTTCCCTTGGGGAGCAGTACTTC. Protein sequence: CSARGGTFSLGEQYF.

This clonotype came up many times. V and J are TRBV2 and TRBJ1-3; 7 bases are shared with TRBD1. This CDR3 is 15 amino acids long. With V trimmed by 4 bases and J by 0 bases, 3 bases remained unmatched. The germline V gene encodes CDR1 SNHLY and CDR2 FYNNEI. The CDR3 reads CASSGQGLSGNTIYF. CDR3 bases: TGTGCCAGCAGTGGACAGGGCCTCTCTGGAAACACCATATATTTT.

This clonotype was recorded at least ten times. CDR3: CASSSPDLAADTQYF. Here the CDR3 DNA reads TGTGCCAGCAGCTCGCCGGACCTTGCGGCAGATACGCAGTATTTT. This chain joins TRBV7-2 and TRBJ2-3; D uncertain. This CDR3 has 15 amino acids. Germline-derived CDR1 and CDR2 are SGHTA and FQGNSA. Trimming took off 4 bases at V and 4 bases at J, with 15 bases between the two ends. The variable domain in full, with the rest retrieved from reference TRBV7-2 and TRBJ2-3, is GAGVSQSPSNKVTEKGKDVELRCDPISGHTALYWYRQSLGQGLEFLIYFQGNSAPDKSGLPSDRFSAERTGGSVSTLTIQRTQQEDSAVYLCASSSPDLAADTQYFGPGTRLTVL.

This clonotype was counted many times. The J gene is TRBJ2-3, the V gene TRBV2, with a weak D call TRBD1 (5 bases). Germline lookup yields CDR1 SNHLY and CDR2 FYNNEI. This CDR3 contains 16 residues. Trimming cost V 2 bases and J 0 bases, with 12 bases left between them. The CDR3: CASSEWGGTSTDTQYF. CDR3 bases: TGTGCCAGCAGTGAATGGGGCGGAACTAGCACAGATACGCAGTATTTT.

The gene calls are TRBV30 and TRBJ2-7; 7 bases map to TRBD1. Trimming took 5 bases from V and 1 from J; bases not matched to a gene: 8. Germline V gene data show CDR1 as GTSNPN and CDR2 as SVGIG (reference sequence). This CDR3 has 14 residues. This chain's CDR3 is CAWRPGTASYEQYF. The CDR3 DNA follows: TGTGCCTGGCGTCCCGGGACAGCGTCCTACGAGCAGTACTTC.

In this sample, this clonotype turned up once. This rearrangement joins TRBV20-1 to TRBJ2-1; 12 bases are shared with TRBD2. Looked up from germline, CDR1 is DFQATT and CDR2 is SNEGSKA (reference sequence). J gave up 7 bases and V 2 bases, and 3 bases lay outside the gene matches. The CDR3 has 14 residues. The CDR3 spells CSARWTSGMNEQFF. The CDR3, as DNA: TGCAGTGCTAGATGGACTAGCGGGATGAATGAGCAGTTCTTC.

This clonotype was detected only a few times. The chain couples TRBV30 to TRBJ1-4, with D maybe TRBD1 (6 bases). CDR1 is GTSNPN and CDR2 is SVGIG in the germline V gene (reference sequence). V was pared by 7 bases and J by 7 bases, with 13 bases between. The CDR3 length is 12 residues. Here the CDR3 DNA reads TGTGCCTTGCAGGGGTTAGGTGAAAAACTGTTTTTT. It specifies CALQGLGEKLFF.

The sample holds a few counts of this clonotype. The V call is TRBV6-1, the J call TRBJ2-3; TRBD2 aligns across 15 bases. CDR3 length: 17 amino acids. Germline CDR1 MNHNS, CDR2 SASEGT. Trimming at V came to 5 bases and at J to 3 bases, leaving 6 bases not matched to a gene. The CDR3 coding sequence is TGTGCCAGCAGTTGGACTAGCGGGAGGGCCGGGACAGATACGCAGTATTTT. Translated, it gives CASSWTSGRAGTDTQYF.

About this clonotype: A junction end diverges from the germline sequence, so it may reflect a read error. V is TRBV19 and J is TRBJ1-1, with D possibly matching TRBD1 (5 bases). Germline CDR1 is LNHDA and CDR2 is SQIVND (reference sequence). The CDR3 sequence is 15 residues long. Written as DNA, the CDR3 is TGTGCCAGTAGTATACGATCAGGGCTGAACGCTGAAGCTTTCTTT. Protein product: CASSIRSGLNAEAFF.

This clonotype was detected ten times or more. V is TRBV27 and J is TRBJ1-6, with 8 positions matching TRBD1. Trimming cost V 7 bases and J 8 bases; bases outside gene matches: 7. CDR3 size: 14 residues. In germline, CDR1 is MNHEY, CDR2 SMNVEV (reference sequence). CDR3 in amino acids: CASNLRGLDSPLHF. CDR3 nucleotide sequence: TGTGCCAGCAACCTCAGGGGGCTCGATTCACCCCTCCACTTT.